This T cell receptor beta chain comes out of a study of human T cells and chemical hapten exposure. Study background: Per-sample TCR yield variability stemmed mainly from small pooled library volume differences.

The V gene end was trimmed by 2 bases and the J gene end by 6 bases; junction bases not matched to a gene: 3. CDR3 length equals 14 residues. Germline V gives CDR1 SGHTA, CDR2 FQGTGA. In TCRdb, the RACE reads were re-called with MiXCR into one record per CDR3 protein. This repertoire shows 62,000 or so distinct CDR3 sequences, approximately 10% found once; its top ten account for approximately 2%. Many counts were recorded for this clonotype. Time point specified: patch test 3, about 24 weeks after DPC sensitization. Treatment: therapeutic diphenylcyclopropenone sensitization with weekly scalp DPC. This material consisted of whole blood, taken in connection with sensitization to the hapten diphenylcyclopropenone (DPC). The chain has TRBV7-3 and TRBJ2-1; 8 bases are a match to TRBD1. This clonotype was sampled from a woman aged 25-40 years with alopecia areata. Some clones in this sample may be carry-over from other donors' samples. This chain's CDR3 is CASSLQGARNEQFF. CDR3 nucleotides: TGTGCCAGCAGCTTACAGGGGGCGCGCAATGAGCAGTTCTTC.